This T cell receptor (beta chain) was recorded in a study of CD4 T cells in relation to SARS-CoV-2 and coronaviruses. Background on the study: The HLA restriction of the shared crossreactive spike epitopes was mapped.

The protocol was immunoSEQ multiplex PCR, while the TCRdb copy is restricted to in-frame clones and leaves out a portion. Of 20,000 to 25,000 clones listed, around two thirds are singletons. Details on this clone: Its target is unknown.

Unexposed donor CD4+ T cells date from about 2011-2019, before the COVID-19 pandemic. Isolation of CD4+ T cells took place after less than 11 days in culture. Cells permitting, SARS-CoV-2 S/N and four cold-coronavirus spikes were tested on unexposed-donor CD4+ T cells. The material sequenced was CD4+ T cells from PBMCs, cultured in vitro. This clonotype was obtained from a human donor in good health.

In nucleotides, the CDR3 is TGCGCCAGCAGCCAAGACAGGGGCGATTATGAAAAACTGTTTTTT. It encodes CASSQDRGDYEKLFF. The chain employs TRBV4-1 and TRBJ1-4; D is possibly TRBD1 (6 bases). V was trimmed by 0 bases and J by 6 bases, leaving 11 bases between them. Germline V gene lookup returns CDR1 MGHRA and CDR2 YSYEKL. This CDR3 spans 15 amino acids.